These T cell receptor beta chains were read from a single sample in a study of blood T cells in healthy people across ages. TCRdb used MiXCR to reprocess the 5' RACE reads, holding one entry per CDR3 protein. This table holds 750,000 to 1,000,000 distinct CDR3 sequences, about 27% found once. Separately, the same data were catalogued under a study of T cells of mothers and their children.

The sequenced sample was blood. The receptors stem from a woman between 40 and 50 years old in good health. CDR3s leave out the opening cysteine and the closing phenylalanine or tryptophan.

>TRBV4-1|TRBJ2-4|12
ASSQRTGGSEQY
>TRBV7-2|TRBJ2-3|12
AGSLASGTDTQY
>TRBV7-3|TRBJ2-1|13
ASSRSGTENNEQF
>TRBV12-3/TRBV12-4|TRBJ2-1|12
ASSLRTSANEQF
>TRBV5-1|TRBJ2-2|14
ASSPGWAGGSGELF
>TRBV5-1|TRBJ2-2|14
ASSLEISGNTGELF
>TRBV20-1|TRBJ1-1|13
SASNRGDGNTEAF
>TRBV4-1|TRBJ2-1|11
ASGQASSGEQF
>TRBV3-1|TRBJ2-2|11
ASSQVDRGELF
>TRBV20-1|TRBJ2-5|11
SAPGQDQETQY
>TRBV6-2/TRBV6-3|TRBJ2-1|12
ASALGGPYNEQF
>TRBV20-1|TRBJ1-4|11
SAQGGHTEKLF
>TRBV10-3|TRBJ1-5|10
AIAHGDEPQH
>TRBV5-5|TRBJ2-5|13
ASSLAPWGGETQY
>TRBV6-2/TRBV6-3|TRBJ2-7|13
ASSYRRTGDYEQY
>TRBV28|TRBJ1-2|11
ASSFQGAYGYT
>TRBV6-2/TRBV6-3|TRBJ2-1|14
ASSSPSGGNYNEQF
>TRBV13|TRBJ1-1|13
ASRWRGAANTEAF
>TRBV7-2|TRBJ2-5|14
ASSLARGQLGKTQY
>TRBV7-2|TRBJ2-2|14
ASSDLAGGFTGELF
>TRBV6-5|TRBJ1-1|15
ASSYSRRGGSTTEAF
>TRBV5-1|TRBJ2-3|14
ASSLVSQRVTDTQY
>TRBV5-1|TRBJ2-1|12
ASSSRSGNNEQF
>TRBV5-5|TRBJ2-7|14
ASSSGWGPLSYEQY
>TRBV10-3|TRBJ2-3|10
AINGGADTQY
>TRBV3-1|TRBJ2-1|14
ASSQVGRGQLGEQF
>TRBV18|TRBJ2-4|16
ASSPGLAGGRAKNIQY
>TRBV7-2|TRBJ1-1|16
ASSFRQGGVLQNTEAF
>TRBV20-1|TRBJ1-2|11
SSAGGKNYGYT
>TRBV12-3/TRBV12-4|TRBJ1-1|13
ASSWDGTSIGEAF
>TRBV28|TRBJ1-1|12
ASSIQRGNTEAF
>TRBV29-1|TRBJ1-4|10
SARGSNEKLF
>TRBV7-4|TRBJ1-2|12
ACSSARFGYGYT
>TRBV19|TRBJ1-4|13
ASSATGGPNEKRF
>TRBV7-8|TRBJ2-3|15
ASSLVLAGGPGDTQY
>TRBV3-1|TRBJ2-1|11
ATTGVSGNEQF
>TRBV5-1|TRBJ2-1|14
ASSLVAGASYNEQF
>TRBV7-6|TRBJ2-6|14
ASSWDRGTGANVLT
>TRBV20-1|TRBJ2-5|12
SALGLTGMETQY
>TRBV5-1|TRBJ2-1|13
ASSLMDRGRNEQF
>TRBV5-5|TRBJ2-5|17
ASSLKLTGGLGWGETQY
>TRBV7-2|TRBJ1-5|13
ASAARVGGDQPQH
>TRBV24-1|TRBJ2-6|14
ATPPSWRSGANVLT
>TRBV7-9|TRBJ2-1|11
ASNPGGNDEQF
>TRBV5-1|TRBJ1-1|12
ASSLAMANTEAF
>TRBV30|TRBJ2-1|13
AWSGGQGAYNEQF